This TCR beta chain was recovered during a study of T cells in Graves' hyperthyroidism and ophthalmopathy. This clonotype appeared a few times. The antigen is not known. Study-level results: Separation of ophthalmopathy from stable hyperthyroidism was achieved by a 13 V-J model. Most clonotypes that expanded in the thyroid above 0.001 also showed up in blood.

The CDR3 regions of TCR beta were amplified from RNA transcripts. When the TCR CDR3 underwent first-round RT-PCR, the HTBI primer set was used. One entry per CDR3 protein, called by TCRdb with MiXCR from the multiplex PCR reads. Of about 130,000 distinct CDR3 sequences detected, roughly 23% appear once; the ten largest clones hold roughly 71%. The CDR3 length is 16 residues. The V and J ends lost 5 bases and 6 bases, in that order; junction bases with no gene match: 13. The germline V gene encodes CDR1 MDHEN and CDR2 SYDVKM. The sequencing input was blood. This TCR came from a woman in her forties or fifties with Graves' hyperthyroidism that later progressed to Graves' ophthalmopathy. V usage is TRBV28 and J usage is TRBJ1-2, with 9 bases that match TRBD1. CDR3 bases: TGTGCCAGCAGTCTACTCCCGGGACAGGGAGGGAATGGCTACACCTTC. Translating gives CASSLLPGQGGNGYTF.